Here is one T cell receptor (beta chain) with its context. Its cognate antigen is unknown. The sample comes from a study of cytomegalovirus exposure and HLA in healthy donors. Findings of the study overall: An assumption of roughly uniform sequencing depth across donors underlay the presence/absence analyses. Later on, an analysis showed TCR association rates differing by HLA locus, with DRB1 the most and HLA-C the fewest. In an earlier analysis, most TCR beta V segments were productive about 87% or about 30% of the time.

CDR1 and CDR2 from the germline V gene are SNHLY and FYNNEI. The V end was cut by 7 bases, the J end by 4 bases, with 4 bases between. The CDR3 contains 10 residues. The PCR was carried out with 60 Vbeta primers and 13 Jbeta primers. Assay: immunoSEQ multiplex PCR; the TCRdb copy retains only in-frame clones and omits some. Of approximately 170,000 clones listed, 70% to 80% were seen once; the top ten hold approximately 2.1%. The sequencing sample was made of PBMCs. J is TRBJ1-2 and V is TRBV2, with D unclear. The origin of this receptor is a woman younger than 45 in good health and CMV-seropositive. The CDR3 bases are TGTGCCAGCAATAGCTATGGCTACACCTTC. It encodes CASNSYGYTF.